A selection of T cell receptor beta chains follows, all from one sample in a study of cytomegalovirus exposure and HLA in healthy donors. Measured with immunoSEQ multiplex PCR; TCRdb has only the in-frame clones, and not every one. The sample consists of roughly 170,000 clones, 70% to 80% of them appearing once. Material: PBMCs. The receptors stem from a female donor in good health and CMV-seronegative. The CDR3 runs from the conserved cysteine through the conserved F or W. Fields, in order: D gene, CDR3 length, clone size, V gene, J gene, CDR3 protein, CDR3 DNA. A D gene is named only where the DNA matches it firmly. Clone size is not always given. Where it is, it says once, few, many or a class for expanded clones.

>TRBD2|17|few|TRBV4-3|TRBJ2-3
CASSQDLSGTSVDTQYF
TGCGCCAGCAGCCAAGACCTCTCCGGGACTAGCGTTGATACGCAGTATTTT
>.|16|.|TRBV6-5|TRBJ1-2
CASSYSIVGANYGYTF
TGTGCCAGCAGTTACTCGATCGTTGGAGCTAACTATGGCTACACCTTC
>.|15|.|TRBV28|TRBJ1-5
CASSPPRSNNQPQHF
TGTGCCAGCAGCCCCCCCCGTAGTAACAATCAGCCCCAGCATTTT
>.|14|.|TRBV5-8|TRBJ1-2
CASSSVAGIYGYTF
TGTGCCAGCAGCTCTGTCGCCGGGATCTATGGCTACACCTTC
>.|15|.|TRBV19|TRBJ1-5
CASRKQVNSNQPQHF
TGTGCCAGTAGGAAACAGGTTAATAGCAATCAGCCCCAGCATTTT
>TRBD1|14|once|TRBV4-2|TRBJ1-5
CASSSDRTNQPQHF
TGTGCCAGCAGCTCGGACAGGACAAATCAGCCCCAGCATTTT
>.|15|.|TRBV27|TRBJ1-1
CASSLGQWTNTEAFF
TGTGCCAGCAGTTTGGGGCAGTGGACCAACACTGAAGCTTTCTTT
>TRBD1|14|.|TRBV5-4|TRBJ2-7
CASSAGQGNNEQYF
TGTGCCAGCAGCGCCGGACAGGGGAACAACGAGCAGTACTTC
>.|13|.|TRBV13|TRBJ2-1
CASSLAGYNEQFF
TGTGCCAGCAGCTTGGCGGGGTACAATGAGCAGTTCTTC
>.|15|.|TRBV2|TRBJ1-1
CASSGYGGGYTEAFF
TGTGCCAGCAGTGGTTATGGGGGAGGCTACACTGAAGCTTTCTTT
>TRBD2|15|few|TRBV14|TRBJ2-7
CASSQVAGGGYEQYF
TGTGCCAGCAGCCAAGTAGCAGGCGGGGGCTACGAGCAGTACTTC
>.|15|few|TRBV4-2|TRBJ2-1
CASSQDWVALDEQFF
TGTGCCAGCAGCCAAGATTGGGTAGCTCTGGATGAGCAGTTCTTC
>.|13|.|TRBV6-6|TRBJ1-2
CASRPTEIDGYTF
TGTGCCAGCAGACCTACAGAGATCGATGGCTACACCTTC
>.|14|.|TRBV27|TRBJ1-5
CASSLTGSNQPQHF
TGTGCCAGCAGTTTAACGGGTAGCAATCAGCCCCAGCATTTT
>TRBD1|18|.|TRBV7-2|TRBJ1-2
CASSLAPDRVNRGYGYTF
TGTGCCAGCAGCTTAGCCCCCGACAGGGTAAATCGTGGTTATGGCTACACCTTC
>.|14|.|TRBV7-2|TRBJ2-3
CASSIQASKATQYF
TGTGCCAGCAGCATACAGGCTTCTAAGGCTACGCAGTATTTT
>TRBD1|13|.|TRBV18|TRBJ1-2
CASSQGQNYGYTF
TGTGCCAGCTCACAGGGACAGAACTATGGCTACACCTTC
>.|15|few|TRBV7-2|TRBJ2-1
CASSYLASSYNEQFF
TGTGCCAGCAGCTACTTAGCGAGCTCCTACAATGAGCAGTTCTTC
>TRBD1|15|.|TRBV5-1|TRBJ2-7
CASSPSTGALYEQYF
TGCGCCAGCAGCCCTTCGACAGGGGCCCTCTACGAGCAGTACTTC
>TRBD2|16|.|TRBV7-2|TRBJ2-7
CASSLPSGGWSHEQYF
TGTGCCAGCAGTCTTCCTAGCGGGGGTTGGTCCCACGAGCAGTACTTC
>.|15|few|TRBV7-2|TRBJ1-5
CASSRGGGGNQPQHF
TGTGCCAGCAGCAGAGGGGGGGGAGGTAATCAGCCCCAGCATTTT
>TRBD1|18|once|TRBV7-2|TRBJ2-1
CASSPRGQRDRGYNEQFF
TGTGCCAGCAGCCCAAGGGGGCAACGGGACAGGGGCTACAATGAGCAGTTCTTC
>.|11|few|TRBV30|TRBJ1-2
CACRPGYGYTF
TGTGCCTGCAGACCAGGGTATGGCTACACCTTC
>TRBD2|16|once|TRBV5-1|TRBJ2-3
CASSPGLAESTDTQYF
TGCGCCAGCAGCCCTGGACTAGCTGAAAGCACAGATACGCAGTATTTT
>.|13|.|TRBV7-9|TRBJ1-4
CASSLVSGEKLFF
TGTGCCAGCAGCTTGGTGTCAGGGGAAAAACTGTTTTTT
>TRBD1|15|.|TRBV7-3|TRBJ1-1
CASSTSGGAGTEAFF
TGTGCCAGCAGCACCTCAGGGGGCGCGGGAACTGAAGCTTTCTTT
>TRBD2|14|.|TRBV6-5|TRBJ2-2
CAHGASGIPGELFF
TGTGCCCACGGGGCTAGCGGGATTCCTGGGGAGCTGTTTTTT
>TRBD2|18|.|TRBV28|TRBJ2-1
CASSSASRLAASYNEQFF
TGTGCCAGCAGTTCGGCCAGCCGACTAGCGGCATCCTACAATGAGCAGTTCTTC
>.|13|.|TRBV10-3|TRBJ1-1
CAISAGMNTEAFF
TGTGCCATCAGTGCCGGGATGAACACTGAAGCTTTCTTT
>.|13|.|TRBV2|TRBJ2-5
CASSVEAQETQYF
TGTGCCAGCAGTGTCGAGGCGCAAGAGACCCAGTACTTC
>TRBD2|17|once|TRBV14|TRBJ2-1
CASSQGAGLAVYNEQFF
TGTGCCAGCAGCCAAGGGGCAGGACTAGCGGTTTACAATGAGCAGTTCTTC
>.|14|once|TRBV5-6|TRBJ2-5
CASGLVTKWETQYF
TGTGCCAGCGGATTAGTTACTAAATGGGAGACCCAGTACTTC
>TRBD2|16|.|TRBV6-5|TRBJ2-3
CASSFGRGVQSDTQYF
TGTGCCAGCAGTTTCGGCCGGGGGGTGCAATCAGATACGCAGTATTTT
>.|15|few|TRBV11-2|TRBJ1-1
CASSLEGPREPRAFF
TGTGCCAGCAGCTTAGAAGGGCCTCGGGAACCTCGAGCTTTCTTT
>.|15|.|TRBV9|TRBJ1-5
CASSVDGRANQPQHF
TGTGCCAGCAGCGTAGATGGCAGGGCCAATCAGCCCCAGCATTTT
>.|12|few|TRBV11-2|TRBJ2-7
CASSQNPYEQYF
TGTGCCAGCAGTCAGAACCCATACGAGCAGTACTTC
>TRBD1|15|.|TRBV6-6|TRBJ2-3
CASTPTRQGGHTQYF
TGTGCCAGCACTCCAACACGACAGGGCGGACATACGCAGTATTTT
>.|15|.|TRBV5-1|TRBJ2-7
CASSLGGDLSYEQYF
TGCGCCAGCAGCTTGGGGGGCGACCTCTCCTACGAGCAGTACTTC
>TRBD2|18|.|TRBV5-1|TRBJ2-7
CASSLEGQRLAVSYEQYF
TGCGCCAGCAGCTTGGAGGGACAGAGACTAGCGGTGTCCTACGAGCAGTACTTC
>TRBD2|14|.|TRBV5-4|TRBJ2-7
CASSPKGLAYEQYF
TGTGCCAGCAGCCCCAAAGGACTAGCCTACGAGCAGTACTTC